This T cell receptor beta chain derives from a study of PD-L1 blockade in urothelial cancer. Looking at the study overall: Blood yielded a median of around 140,000 T cells per sample.

Enrolled patients showed locally advanced or metastatic urothelial carcinoma. Peripheral blood mononuclear cells were collected from every patient before and during treatment, yielding between 1 and 8 samples per patient. The germline V gene has CDR1 SEHNR and CDR2 FQNEAQ (reference sequence). With V trimmed by 4 bases and J by 4 bases, 11 bases remained unmatched. The CDR3 is 19 residues long. Assay: immunoSEQ multiplex PCR; the TCRdb copy retains only in-frame clones and omits some. The sample yields tens of thousands of clones, 75% to 90% seen once. Sequencing used PBMCs, obtained around atezolizumab (anti-PD-L1) treatment. This clonotype originated in a man aged 55-75 years with urothelial cancer. V and J are TRBV7-9 and TRBJ2-1; 15 positions match TRBD2. The CDR3 DNA sequence: TGTGCCAGCAGCTCAGGCCCGGGACTAGCGGGAGGTTCTTACAATGAGCAGTTCTTC. Amino acid sequence: CASSSGPGLAGGSYNEQFF.